This T cell receptor beta chain was identified during a study of blood T cell repertoires in COVID-19. At the level of the study: There were acute and convalescent COVID-19 samples, and they came from the United States, Italy and Spain. Nucleic acid was either cDNA or gDNA, and it came from T cells, B-cell-depleted T cells, or PBMCs.

Assay used: immunoSEQ multiplex PCR; TCRdb lists only in-frame clones, some missing. The table includes some 160,000 clones, 85% detected once. Participants came from 20 to 25 US areas, aged about 18 to 89 years. Categorization into cohorts depended on clinical history that participants reported. The V gene lost 5 bases and the J gene lost 0 bases, with 13 bases spanning the gap. Germline V gives CDR1 SNHLY, CDR2 FYNNEI. CDR3 length equals 15 residues. The chain combines TRBV2 with TRBJ2-5; tentatively, D is TRBD1 (5 bases). Sequencing was performed on PBMCs or T cells enriched from blood (not recorded which). This clonotype was obtained from a woman aged 40-49 years who had recovered from COVID-19. As DNA, the CDR3 is TGTGCCAGCAGTACACTAAGCAGGGACCAAGAGACCCAGTACTTC. Its translation: CASSTLSRDQETQYF.